The rows below give T cell receptor beta chains drawn from one sample of a study of cytotoxic CD8 clonotypes in ibrutinib-treated CLL. This table comes from immunoSEQ multiplex PCR, and its TCRdb copy is limited to in-frame clones, with some not included. The repertoire holds some 140,000 clones, with 79% as singletons. Specimen: PBMCs, collected after 12 months of ibrutinib treatment. Receptors were obtained from a human donor with chronic lymphocytic leukemia. Each CDR3 is given with its conserved first and last residue. Each record gives: J gene, clone size, V gene, D gene, CDR3 DNA, CDR3 protein. A D gene is named only where the DNA matches it firmly. Only some rows state a clone size, as once, few, many or a class for expanded clones.

TRBJ2-2 | once | TRBV4-3 | - | TGCGCCAGCAGCCAAGATCAGGGCTTCCCCGGGGAGCTGTTTTTT | CASSQDQGFPGELFF
TRBJ2-7 | medium-sized | TRBV5-1 | TRBD2 | TGCGCCAGCAGCTTGGCCCCGGGACTAGGGGCTTACGAGCAGTACTTC | CASSLAPGLGAYEQYF
TRBJ1-1 | once | TRBV11-2 | TRBD1 | TGTGCCAGCAGCTTAGCCCAGACAGGGTCAGCTTTCTTT | CASSLAQTGSAFF
TRBJ1-1 | - | TRBV6-5 | - | TGTGCCAGCAGTCCGGGGGAGGGGTTGACAGAAGCTTTCTTT | CASSPGEGLTEAFF
TRBJ1-2 | few | TRBV19 | - | TGTGCCAGTAGTATACTCGGCATTGACTATGGCTACACCTTC | CASSILGIDYGYTF
TRBJ2-7 | - | TRBV9 | - | TGTGCCAGCAGCGCAACGATGGGCCCTTACTACGAGCAGTACTTC | CASSATMGPYYEQYF
TRBJ2-5 | - | TRBV28 | TRBD1 | TGTGCCAGCAGTTTGTGGACAGGGGCAGGGGAGACCCAGTACTTC | CASSLWTGAGETQYF
TRBJ2-7 | - | TRBV7-6 | TRBD2 | TGTGCCAGCAGCACCGGGACTAGCGGGAGGGCCTTAGATGAGCAGTACTTC | CASSTGTSGRALDEQYF
TRBJ1-2 | - | TRBV7-9 | - | TGTGCCAGCAGCTTAGAGCCTGAGGGCTACACCTTC | CASSLEPEGYTF
TRBJ1-4 | - | TRBV15 | TRBD1 | TGTGCCACCAGCCTCCGGTGGGGACAGACTAATGAAAAACTGTTTTTT | CATSLRWGQTNEKLFF
TRBJ2-2 | once | TRBV4-3 | - | TGCGCCAGCAGCCCCCGTGCGACCGGGGAGCTGTTTTTT | CASSPRATGELFF
TRBJ2-1 | once | TRBV19 | TRBD2 | TGTGCCAGTAATCCGGGACTAGCGGGAGGACTTAGGGATGAGCAGTTCTTC | CASNPGLAGGLRDEQFF
TRBJ2-5 | once | TRBV4-3 | TRBD1 | TGCGCCAGCAGCCAAGATGAGGACAGGAAAGAGACCCAGTACTTC | CASSQDEDRKETQYF
TRBJ1-1 | - | TRBV6-5 | - | TGTGCCAGCAGTTTTGCCACGGTCGCCGGTAACACTGAAGCTTTCTTT | CASSFATVAGNTEAFF
TRBJ2-3 | - | TRBV2 | TRBD2 | TGTGCCAGGTCGGGACTACCTAGCACAGATACGCAGTATTTT | CARSGLPSTDTQYF
TRBJ2-7 | - | TRBV7-2 | TRBD2 | TGTGCCAGCAGCTTAGGAGGGACTAGCGGGAGTAGGACCTACTTC | CASSLGGTSGSRTYF
TRBJ1-2 | - | TRBV9 | - | TGTGCCAGCAACCCTGAGGGAGGCTATGGCTACACCTTC | CASNPEGGYGYTF
TRBJ2-1 | - | TRBV28 | - | TGTGCCAGCAGTTTTTTGGTCGCCGGGCAGTTCTTC | CASSFLVAGQFF
TRBJ2-7 | - | TRBV4-3 | TRBD2 | TGCGCCAGCAGCCCTAGGACTAGCGGCCCGGGTAACGAGCAGTACTTC | CASSPRTSGPGNEQYF
TRBJ1-1 | - | TRBV29-1 | - | TGCAGCGTTGAAGGGGGTTTTGGTAGGGGCACTGAAGCTTTCTTT | CSVEGGFGRGTEAFF
TRBJ2-5 | - | TRBV27 | TRBD2 | TGTGCCAGCAGTTTATTTAGTCGTGGCGGGAGGGAACAAGAGACCCAGTACTTC | CASSLFSRGGREQETQYF
TRBJ1-1 | - | TRBV15 | - | TGTGCCACCAACTCGGGATTGGGGTCTGACACTGAAGCTTTCTTT | CATNSGLGSDTEAFF
TRBJ2-5 | - | TRBV7-3 | - | TGTGCCAGCAGCTTAGCCGGAGTGGTGGAGACCCAGTACTTC | CASSLAGVVETQYF
TRBJ1-2 | once | TRBV18 | - | TGTGCCAGCTCACCCGGGGACCACTATGGCTACACCTTC | CASSPGDHYGYTF
TRBJ2-5 | - | TRBV4-3 | TRBD2 | TGCGCCAGCAGCCAAGATGGGGCTAGCGGGAGAGGGCAAGAGACCCAGTACTTC | CASSQDGASGRGQETQYF
TRBJ2-7 | - | TRBV7-2 | - | TGTGCCAGCAGCCTAACAGTATACGAGCAGTACTTC | CASSLTVYEQYF
TRBJ2-3 | - | TRBV5-6 | - | TGTGCCAGCAGCTTCGCAGGGCCAGATACGCAGTATTTT | CASSFAGPDTQYF
TRBJ2-2 | - | TRBV7-6 | - | TGTGCCAGCAGCCCAGTAGCGGCGTATTCGTCCGGGGAGCTGTTTTTT | CASSPVAAYSSGELFF
TRBJ2-7 | - | TRBV6-5 | - | TGTGCCAGCAGATCCAGACAGATCTACGAGCAGTACTTC | CASRSRQIYEQYF
TRBJ2-7 | - | TRBV20-1 | - | TGCAGTGTCCAGCGGGCTTACGAGCAGTACTTC | CSVQRAYEQYF
TRBJ2-1 | - | TRBV15 | - | TGTGCCACCAGCAGAGACTCGCGGGCGGCTGAGCAGTTCTTC | CATSRDSRAAEQFF
TRBJ2-1 | - | TRBV5-6 | TRBD2 | TGTGCCAGCAGCCCTTACTTAGCGGGAGGCTACAATGAGCAGTTCTTC | CASSPYLAGGYNEQFF
TRBJ1-2 | - | TRBV19 | - | TGTGCCAGTAGCCGAGGTCCTGCGACTCAATCCTATGGCTACACCTTC | CASSRGPATQSYGYTF
TRBJ2-7 | few | TRBV27 | - | TGTGCCAGCAGTATTAACGTAGCTGCCGAGCAGTACTTC | CASSINVAAEQYF
TRBJ1-5 | - | TRBV9 | - | TGTGCCAGCAGCGTAGATGCCGGGCAGCCCCAGCATTTT | CASSVDAGQPQHF